A selection of T cell receptor beta chains follows, all from one sample in a study of shared clonotypes between healthy human individuals. Sequenced by immunoSEQ multiplex PCR; TCRdb stores in-frame clones only, minus some. The profile shows millions of clones, about 95% of them singletons. Sequenced material: naive CD8+ T cells sorted from blood. These receptors originate from a man aged 18 to 29 in good health. CDR3s include the opening cysteine and the closing phenylalanine or tryptophan. A D gene is named only where the DNA matches it firmly. Not all rows give a size; the values are once, few, many and, for expanded clones, a class.

TRBD2	NA	TRBV13	TRBJ2-3	TGTGCCAGCAGCTTAGGAGCGGGAGGGGGCCCAGATACGCAGTATTTT	CASSLGAGGGPDTQYF
NA	NA	TRBV19	TRBJ1-1	TGTGCCAGTAGTATTGACAGGATACAAGCTTTCTTT	CASSIDRIQAFF
NA	NA	TRBV5-4	TRBJ2-1	TGTGCCAGCAGCTTTTGGGGGACCTTACACCCCAATGAGCAGTTCTTC	CASSFWGTLHPNEQFF
NA	NA	TRBV27	TRBJ1-1	TGTGCCAGCTCCTTCGTGGGGGGAACTGAAGCTTTCTTT	CASSFVGGTEAFF
NA	NA	TRBV19	TRBJ1-2	TGTGCCAGTATCAAAGACGGAGGATACACCTTC	CASIKDGGYTF
NA	once	TRBV9	TRBJ2-7	TGTGCCAGCAGTGCTAGCGCCCACGAGCAGTACTTC	CASSASAHEQYF
TRBD2	NA	TRBV4-1	TRBJ2-1	TGCGCCAGCAGCCAGCTACTAGCGGGAGGGGGTAATGAGCAGTTCTTC	CASSQLLAGGGNEQFF
NA	NA	TRBV4-3	TRBJ1-2	TGCGCCAGCAGCCAAGACCAACCCGCAGGGTTCTATGGCTACACCTTC	CASSQDQPAGFYGYTF
TRBD1	once	TRBV28	TRBJ1-5	TGTGCCAGCAGTCCCCAGACAGGGACAGGGTATAGCAATCAGCCCCAGCATTTT	CASSPQTGTGYSNQPQHF
TRBD2	NA	TRBV9	TRBJ2-7	TGTGCCAGCAGCCCCTGGGGGGGGTACGAGCAGTACTTC	CASSPWGGYEQYF
NA	NA	TRBV2	TRBJ2-1	TGTGCCAGCAGTGAGGGCTCAAGCTATAATGAGCAGTTCTTC	CASSEGSSYNEQFF
TRBD1	NA	TRBV5-6	TRBJ2-3	TGTGCCAGCAGCCCTCCGGGGACAGGCCTCACAGATACGCAGTATTTT	CASSPPGTGLTDTQYF
NA	NA	TRBV7-9	TRBJ1-2	TGTGCCAGCAGCTGGGACTGGGGGGGACCTAAAGGAGACTATGGCTACACCTTC	CASSWDWGGPKGDYGYTF
TRBD2	NA	TRBV13	TRBJ2-2	TGTGCCAGCAGCCCGAAGATCTTAGCGGGAGACCCCACCGGGGAGCTGTTTTTT	CASSPKILAGDPTGELFF
NA	NA	TRBV4-1	TRBJ2-7	TGCGCCAGCAGCCAAGGAGGGGCAGTTACCTACGAGCAGTACTTC	CASSQGGAVTYEQYF
NA	NA	TRBV4-3	TRBJ2-3	TGCGCCAGCAGCCAAGACGGGGTGGGGGATACGCAGTATTTT	CASSQDGVGDTQYF
TRBD2	NA	TRBV28	TRBJ2-1	TGTGCCAGCAGTTTAGACGCGGGGGGCTCATACAATGAGCAGTTCTTC	CASSLDAGGSYNEQFF
NA	NA	TRBV19	TRBJ2-4	TGTGCCAGTAGTAATGGGGTAGGGGCCAAAAACATTCAGTACTTC	CASSNGVGAKNIQYF
TRBD1	once	TRBV14	TRBJ1-1	TGTGCCAGCAGGCGAACAGGGGAAACTGAAGCTTTCTTT	CASRRTGETEAFF
NA	NA	TRBV5-1	TRBJ2-4	TGCGCCAGCAGCTTGGAGATAGGGTCCAAAAACATTCAGTACTTC	CASSLEIGSKNIQYF
NA	NA	TRBV6-5	TRBJ2-7	TGTGCCAGCAGTTACGACAGATACGAGCAGTACTTC	CASSYDRYEQYF
NA	NA	TRBV5-4	TRBJ1-1	TGTGCCAGCAGCTTGGAACAGCTGACTGAAGCTTTCTTT	CASSLEQLTEAFF
NA	NA	TRBV28	TRBJ2-7	TGTGCCAGCAGTTTGACAGCCTACGAGCAGTACTTC	CASSLTAYEQYF
NA	NA	TRBV10-3	TRBJ2-2	TGTGCCATCGGACGCGAGACCGGGGAGCTGTTTTTT	CAIGRETGELFF
NA	NA	TRBV30	TRBJ2-7	TGTGCCTGCGACCACAGCTACGAGCAGTACTTC	CACDHSYEQYF
TRBD2	NA	TRBV7-9	TRBJ2-1	TGTGCCAGCAGCCCGCCGCGGGAGGCCAATGAGCAGTTCTTC	CASSPPREANEQFF
TRBD1	NA	TRBV7-9	TRBJ1-5	TGTGCCAGCAGCTCCTTGACAGGGGGCTATAGCAATCAGCCCCAGCATTTT	CASSSLTGGYSNQPQHF
NA	once	TRBV9	TRBJ2-1	TGTGCCAGCAGCGTAGAGAGGAGCTCCTACAATGAGCAGTTCTTC	CASSVERSSYNEQFF
NA	NA	TRBV6-1	TRBJ2-7	TGTGCCAGCAGGACTATGTCCGACAGTCCTTACGAGCAGTACTTC	CASRTMSDSPYEQYF
TRBD2	NA	TRBV5-8	TRBJ2-7	TGTGCCAGCACCTGGGGGGGAAGGACCACCGACGAGCAGTACTTC	CASTWGGRTTDEQYF
NA	NA	TRBV7-6	TRBJ2-1	TGTGCCAGCAGCCCCCTCGCATTCTCCTACAATGAGCAGTTCTTC	CASSPLAFSYNEQFF
TRBD1	NA	TRBV28	TRBJ1-5	TGTGCCAGCAGACCTCTCCGGGACAGGGACAATCAGCCCCAGCATTTT	CASRPLRDRDNQPQHF
NA	NA	TRBV27	TRBJ1-1	TGTGCCAGCATCCCGTCGGGGGTGCGCACTGAAGCTTTCTTT	CASIPSGVRTEAFF
NA	NA	TRBV6-5	TRBJ1-1	TGTGCCAGCAGTTACTCGAATGGGGGGAACACTGAAGCTTTCTTT	CASSYSNGGNTEAFF
TRBD1	NA	TRBV6-5	TRBJ1-2	TGTGCCAGCAGTTACGGAGGGACAGGGCACTATGGCTACACCTTC	CASSYGGTGHYGYTF
TRBD2	NA	TRBV27	TRBJ2-7	TGTGCCAGCAGTTTATGGGGGGGGTTCGACGAGCAGTACTTC	CASSLWGGFDEQYF
NA	NA	TRBV4-1	TRBJ2-2	TGCGCCAGCAGCCCCCGAGCGTATGACGGGGCTAACACCGGGGAGCTGTTTTTT	CASSPRAYDGANTGELFF
NA	once	TRBV9	TRBJ1-1	TGTGCCAGCAGCGATCCTGGGTCGGCAGAGAACACTGAAGCTTTCTTT	CASSDPGSAENTEAFF
NA	NA	TRBV6-1	TRBJ1-4	TGTGCCAGCAGACAGACAGCAACTAATGAAAAACTGTTTTTT	CASRQTATNEKLFF
NA	NA	TRBV27	TRBJ1-5	TGTGCCAGCAGTCCCGGTGGGGGGAATCAGCCCCAGCATTTT	CASSPGGGNQPQHF
TRBD2	NA	TRBV2	TRBJ2-7	TGTGCCAGCAGTGAAGCTTGGGGGGGGACCTACGAGCAGTACTTC	CASSEAWGGTYEQYF
NA	NA	TRBV10-3	TRBJ2-7	TGTGCCATCAGTGAGGCTTGGGACTACGAGCAGTACTTC	CAISEAWDYEQYF
NA	NA	TRBV5-1	TRBJ2-1	TGCGCCAGCAGGTTCTGGGCCGGCAATGAGCAGTTCTTC	CASRFWAGNEQFF
TRBD2	NA	TRBV11-2	TRBJ2-1	TGTGCCACCGCCGGTAGCGGGCTGTACAATGAGCAGTTCTTC	CATAGSGLYNEQFF
NA	once	TRBV7-6	TRBJ2-7	TGTGCCAGCAGCTTAGCAGGACTGTACGAGCAGTACTTC	CASSLAGLYEQYF
NA	NA	TRBV27	TRBJ1-1	TGTGCCAGCAGTTTTAGCGCAGGGGAACAGAACACTGAAGCTTTCTTT	CASSFSAGEQNTEAFF
TRBD2	NA	TRBV4-1	TRBJ2-1	TGCGCCAGCAGCCAAGATTTAGCGGGAGGGCCTTACTCCAAGCAGTTCTTC	CASSQDLAGGPYSKQFF
NA	NA	TRBV4-3	TRBJ2-1	TGCGCCAGCAGCCAGCTGGAGCTCTCCTACAATGAGCAGTTCTTC	CASSQLELSYNEQFF
NA	NA	TRBV30	TRBJ1-2	TGTGCCTGGAGTTCCCCGGGGGCGTCATTGGGAGCCCTCTATGGCTACACCTTC	CAWSSPGASLGALYGYTF
NA	NA	TRBV6-5	TRBJ2-1	TGTGCCAGCAGTTCGACAGGGAGGACCTACAATGAGCAGTTCTTC	CASSSTGRTYNEQFF
TRBD2	NA	TRBV4-1	TRBJ2-1	TGCGCCTATACTAGCGGGGGGGCTCCACGAGTGAACCACAATGAGCAGTTCTTC	CAYTSGGAPRVNHNEQFF
TRBD2	NA	TRBV27	TRBJ2-5	TGTGCCAGCAGCGAACGGGGGGGCTGGGAGACCCAGTACTTC	CASSERGGWETQYF
NA	NA	TRBV2	TRBJ1-3	TGTGCCAGCAGTGACGGAGGAGCTGGAAACACCATATATTTT	CASSDGGAGNTIYF
NA	NA	TRBV27	TRBJ2-1	TGTGCCAGCAGTGCAAAGGGTCGAGGTTTCGATGAGCAGTTCTTC	CASSAKGRGFDEQFF